This T cell receptor (beta chain) was retrieved from a study of blood T cell repertoires in COVID-19. For the study at large: Sources were T cells, B-cell-depleted T cells, or PBMCs; the material itself was cDNA or gDNA.

Some clones are missing from TCRdb's copy, which holds only in-frame ones; the method was immunoSEQ multiplex PCR. The sample consists of 87,000 or so clones, 88% of them appearing once. Germline V gives CDR1 SGHRS, CDR2 YFSETQ. V was pared by 2 bases and J by 7 bases, with 16 bases between. The CDR3 runs to 15 residues. Sequenced material: peripheral blood. This clonotype was sampled from an elderly man with acute or convalescent COVID-19. The chain has TRBV5-1 and TRBJ2-1; maybe TRBD2 (7 bases). CDR3 loop: CASSFGTTGWNEQFF. For the CDR3, the DNA is TGCGCCAGCAGCTTCGGGACTACAGGGTGGAATGAGCAGTTCTTC.